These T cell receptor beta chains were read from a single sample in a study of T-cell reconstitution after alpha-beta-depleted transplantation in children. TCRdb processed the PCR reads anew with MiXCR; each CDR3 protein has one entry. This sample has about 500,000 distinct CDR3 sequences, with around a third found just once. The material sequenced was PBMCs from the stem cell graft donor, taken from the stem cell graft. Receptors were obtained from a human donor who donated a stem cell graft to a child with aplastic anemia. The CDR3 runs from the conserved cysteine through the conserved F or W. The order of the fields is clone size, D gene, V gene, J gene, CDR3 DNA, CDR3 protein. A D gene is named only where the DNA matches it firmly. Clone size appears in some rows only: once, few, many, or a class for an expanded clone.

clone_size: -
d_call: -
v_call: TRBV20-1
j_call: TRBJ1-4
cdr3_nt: TGCAGTGCTAGAGTAACCCGGACTTATTTTAATGAAAAACTGTTTTTT
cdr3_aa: CSARVTRTYFNEKLFF

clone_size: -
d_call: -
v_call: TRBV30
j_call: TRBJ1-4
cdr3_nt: TGTGCCTGGAGTGTCGGCCGGCCGAGGGTCGGGGCAAAACTGTTTTTT
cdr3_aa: CAWSVGRPRVGAKLFF

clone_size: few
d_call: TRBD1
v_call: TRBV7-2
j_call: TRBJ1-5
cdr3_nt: TGTGCCAGCAGCTTAGTGGACAGGGCCAATCAGCCCCAGCATTTT
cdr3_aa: CASSLVDRANQPQHF

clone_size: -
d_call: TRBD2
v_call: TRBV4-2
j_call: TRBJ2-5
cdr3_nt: TGTGCCAGCAGCCAAGGCAGATGGGCTAGCGGACAAGAGACCCAGTACTTC
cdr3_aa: CASSQGRWASGQETQYF

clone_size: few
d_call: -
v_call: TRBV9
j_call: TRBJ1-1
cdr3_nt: TGTGCCAGCAGCCTCGGGGCGTTGGGTACTGAAGCTTTCTTT
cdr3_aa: CASSLGALGTEAFF

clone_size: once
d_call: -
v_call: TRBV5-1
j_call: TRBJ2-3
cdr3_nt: TGCGCCAGCAGCACACAGAGCACCCTCAGCACAGATACGCAGTATTTT
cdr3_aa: CASSTQSTLSTDTQYF

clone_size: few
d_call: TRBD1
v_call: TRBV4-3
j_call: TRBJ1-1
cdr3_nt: TGCGCCAGCAGCCTTACGATCGGGACAGGGGATCGGAAGGGCACTGAAGCTTTCTTT
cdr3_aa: CASSLTIGTGDRKGTEAFF

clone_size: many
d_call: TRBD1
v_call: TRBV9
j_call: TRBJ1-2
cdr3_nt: TGTGCCAGCAGCGGATACAGGGGAGCTCAGGATGGCTACACCTTC
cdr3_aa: CASSGYRGAQDGYTF

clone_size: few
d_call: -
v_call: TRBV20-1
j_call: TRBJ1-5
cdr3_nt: TGCAGTGCTAGCCAGGGTAGGAACAATCAGCCCCAGCATTTT
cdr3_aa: CSASQGRNNQPQHF

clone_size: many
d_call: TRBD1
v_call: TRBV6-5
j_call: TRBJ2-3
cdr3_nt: TGTGCCAGCCAGGGGGCGGGAACAGATACGCAGTATTTT
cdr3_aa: CASQGAGTDTQYF

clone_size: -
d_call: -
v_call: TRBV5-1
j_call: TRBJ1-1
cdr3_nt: TGCGCCAGCAGCCGACAGGAAGTCATGAACACTGAAGCTTTCTTT
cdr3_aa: CASSRQEVMNTEAFF

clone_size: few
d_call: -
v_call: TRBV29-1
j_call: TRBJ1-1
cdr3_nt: TGCAGCGTTGAAGATCTTTCGGCGGGCTTGAACACTGAAGCTTTCTTT
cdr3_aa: CSVEDLSAGLNTEAFF

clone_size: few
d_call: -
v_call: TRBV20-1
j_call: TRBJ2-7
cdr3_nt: TGCAGTGCCCCGTATGGGGGGCAACACCTCTACGAGCAGTACTTC
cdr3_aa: CSAPYGGQHLYEQYF

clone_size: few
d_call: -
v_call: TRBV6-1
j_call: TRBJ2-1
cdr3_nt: TGTGCCAGCAGTGAAGGGCCCCGGTCCTACAATGAGCAGTTCTTC
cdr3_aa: CASSEGPRSYNEQFF

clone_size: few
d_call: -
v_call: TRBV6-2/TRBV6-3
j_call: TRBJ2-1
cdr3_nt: TGTGCCAGCAGTTCGGGGGTCAGGAGCTCCTACAATGAGCAGTTCTTC
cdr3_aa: CASSSGVRSSYNEQFF

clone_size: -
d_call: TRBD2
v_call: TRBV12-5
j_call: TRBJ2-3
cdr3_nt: TGTGCTAGTGGTTTGGTACTAACGGGAGGGATGTTCACAGATACGCAGTATTTT
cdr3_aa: CASGLVLTGGMFTDTQYF

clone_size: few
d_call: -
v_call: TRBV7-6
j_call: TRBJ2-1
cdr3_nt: TGTGCCAGCAGCTTAGGAGGGCCCGGCAATGAGCAGTTCTTC
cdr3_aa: CASSLGGPGNEQFF